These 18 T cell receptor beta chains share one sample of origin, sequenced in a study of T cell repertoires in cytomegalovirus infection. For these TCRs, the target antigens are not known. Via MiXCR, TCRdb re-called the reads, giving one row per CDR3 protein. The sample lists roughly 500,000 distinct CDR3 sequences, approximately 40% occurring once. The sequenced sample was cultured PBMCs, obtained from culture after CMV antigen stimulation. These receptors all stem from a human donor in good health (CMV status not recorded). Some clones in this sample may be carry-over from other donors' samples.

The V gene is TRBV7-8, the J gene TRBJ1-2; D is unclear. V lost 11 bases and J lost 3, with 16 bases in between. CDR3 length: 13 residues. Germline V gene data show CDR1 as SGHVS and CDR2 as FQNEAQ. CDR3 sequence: CASPRRGDYGYTF. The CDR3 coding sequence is TGTGCCTCCCCCAGGCGCGGGGACTATGGCTACACCTTC.

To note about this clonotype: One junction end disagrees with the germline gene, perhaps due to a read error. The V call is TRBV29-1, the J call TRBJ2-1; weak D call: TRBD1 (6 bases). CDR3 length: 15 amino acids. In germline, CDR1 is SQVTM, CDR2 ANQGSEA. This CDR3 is CSVEGQPGSYNEQFF. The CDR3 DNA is TGCAGCGTCGAAGGACAGCCTGGCTCCTACAATGAGCAGTTCTTC.

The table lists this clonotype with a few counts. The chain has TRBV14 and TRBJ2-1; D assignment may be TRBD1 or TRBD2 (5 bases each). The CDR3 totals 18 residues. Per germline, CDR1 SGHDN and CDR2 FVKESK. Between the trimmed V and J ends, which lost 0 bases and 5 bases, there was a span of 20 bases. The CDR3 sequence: CASSQEPRRWGYDNEQFF. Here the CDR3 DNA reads TGTGCCAGCAGCCAAGAGCCCCGTAGGTGGGGGTATGACAATGAGCAGTTCTTC.

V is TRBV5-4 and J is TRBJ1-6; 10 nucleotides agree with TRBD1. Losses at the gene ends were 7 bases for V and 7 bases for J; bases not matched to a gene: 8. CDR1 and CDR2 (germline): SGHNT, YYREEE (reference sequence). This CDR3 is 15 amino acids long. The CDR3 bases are TGTGCCAGCTCGACCCCGGACAGGGGGAATTCACCCCTCCACTTT. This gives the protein CASSTPDRGNSPLHF.

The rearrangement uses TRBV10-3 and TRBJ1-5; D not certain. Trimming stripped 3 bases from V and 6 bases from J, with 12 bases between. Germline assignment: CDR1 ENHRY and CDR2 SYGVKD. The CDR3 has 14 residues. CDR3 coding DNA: TGTGCCATCAGTGACTCGAAGGTGGGTCAGCCCCAGCATTTT. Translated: CAISDSKVGQPQHF.

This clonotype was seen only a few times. The CDR3 sequence is CASSLAGMGTEAFF. The CDR3 DNA sequence: TGTGCCAGCAGCCTCGCGGGGATGGGCACTGAAGCTTTCTTT. This chain uses TRBV7-8 with TRBJ1-1; no clear D. Germline values: CDR1 SGHVS, CDR2 FQNEAQ. This CDR3 contains 14 residues. The ends were cut back, 5 bases at V and 4 bases at J, with 14 bases in the middle.

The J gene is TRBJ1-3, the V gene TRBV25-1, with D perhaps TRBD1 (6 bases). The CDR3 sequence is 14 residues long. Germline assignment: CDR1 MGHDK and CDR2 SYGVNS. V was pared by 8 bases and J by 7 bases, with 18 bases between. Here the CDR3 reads CASSRGGFENTIYF. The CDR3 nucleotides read TGTGCCAGCTCCAGAGGGGGATTTGAGAACACCATATATTTT.

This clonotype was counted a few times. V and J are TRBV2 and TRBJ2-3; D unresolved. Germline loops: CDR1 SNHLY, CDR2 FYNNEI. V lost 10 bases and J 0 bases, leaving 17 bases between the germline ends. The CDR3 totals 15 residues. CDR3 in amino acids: CAIQLSTLSTDTQYF. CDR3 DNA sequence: TGTGCCATCCAACTCTCTACACTCAGCACAGATACGCAGTATTTT. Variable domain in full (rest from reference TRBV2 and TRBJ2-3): EPEVTQTPSHQVTQMGQEVILRCVPISNHLYFYWYRQILGQKVEFLVSFYNNEISEKSEIFDDQFSVERPDGSNFTLKIRSTKLEDSAMYFCAIQLSTLSTDTQYFGPGTRLTVL.

In nucleotides, the CDR3 is TGTGCCATCAGTTCAGGGGAGGGGAAAAACATTCAGTACTTC. This translates into CAISSGEGKNIQYF. J is TRBJ2-4 and V is TRBV10-3; tentative D call: TRBD2 (7 bases). The germline V gene encodes CDR1 ENHRY and CDR2 SYGVKD. Trimming pared 5 bases from V and 4 bases from J, leaving 12 bases between. This CDR3 is 14 amino acids long.

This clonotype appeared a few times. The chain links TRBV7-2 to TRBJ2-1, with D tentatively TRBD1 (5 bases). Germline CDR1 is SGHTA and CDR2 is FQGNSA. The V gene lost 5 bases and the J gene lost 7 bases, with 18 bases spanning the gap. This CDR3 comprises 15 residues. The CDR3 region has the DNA TGTGCCAGCAGCCTCCTACTCAGTGCAGGGAATGAGCAGTTCTTC. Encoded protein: CASSLLLSAGNEQFF.

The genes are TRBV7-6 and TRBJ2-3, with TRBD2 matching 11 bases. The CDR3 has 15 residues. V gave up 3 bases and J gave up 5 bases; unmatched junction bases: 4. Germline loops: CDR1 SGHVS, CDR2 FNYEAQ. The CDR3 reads CASSLTSGVGDTQYF. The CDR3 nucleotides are TGTGCCAGCAGCTTGACTAGCGGGGTGGGAGATACGCAGTATTTT.

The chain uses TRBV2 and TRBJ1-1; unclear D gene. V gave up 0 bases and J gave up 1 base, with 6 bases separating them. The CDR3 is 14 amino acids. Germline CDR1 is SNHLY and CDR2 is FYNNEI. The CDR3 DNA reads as TGTGCCAGCAGTGAAGCGAGCGCGAACACTGAAGCTTTCTTT. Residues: CASSEASANTEAFF.

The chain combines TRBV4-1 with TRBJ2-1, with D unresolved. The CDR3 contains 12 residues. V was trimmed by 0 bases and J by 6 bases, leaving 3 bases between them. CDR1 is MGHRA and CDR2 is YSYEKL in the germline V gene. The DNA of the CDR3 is TGCGCCAGCAGCCAAGAACTCAATGAGCAGTTCTTC. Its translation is CASSQELNEQFF.

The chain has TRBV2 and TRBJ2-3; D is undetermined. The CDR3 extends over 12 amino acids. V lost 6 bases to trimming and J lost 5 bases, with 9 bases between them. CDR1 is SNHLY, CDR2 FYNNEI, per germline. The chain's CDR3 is CASRPERDTQYF. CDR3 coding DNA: TGTGCCAGCAGACCCGAAAGAGATACGCAGTATTTT. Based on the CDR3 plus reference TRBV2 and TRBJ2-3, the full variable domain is EPEVTQTPSHQVTQMGQEVILRCVPISNHLYFYWYRQILGQKVEFLVSFYNNEISEKSEIFDDQFSVERPDGSNFTLKIRSTKLEDSAMYFCASRPERDTQYFGPGTRLTVL.

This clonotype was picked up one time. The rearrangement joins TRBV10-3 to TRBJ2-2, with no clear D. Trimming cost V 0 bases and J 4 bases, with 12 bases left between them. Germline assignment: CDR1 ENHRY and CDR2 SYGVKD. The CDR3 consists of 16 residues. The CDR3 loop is CAISESTHQTTGELFF. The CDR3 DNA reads TGTGCCATCAGTGAGTCGACCCATCAGACCACCGGGGAGCTGTTTTTT.

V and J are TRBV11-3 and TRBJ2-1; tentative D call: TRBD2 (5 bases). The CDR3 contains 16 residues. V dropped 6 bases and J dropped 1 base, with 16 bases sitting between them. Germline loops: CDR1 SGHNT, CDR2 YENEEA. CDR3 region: CASSPGGEASYNEQFF. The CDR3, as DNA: TGTGCCAGCAGTCCCGGAGGTGAAGCATCCTACAATGAGCAGTTCTTC.

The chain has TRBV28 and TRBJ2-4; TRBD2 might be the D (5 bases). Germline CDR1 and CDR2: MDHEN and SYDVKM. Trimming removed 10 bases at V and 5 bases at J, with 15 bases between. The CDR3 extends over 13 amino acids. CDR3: CATAGPRENIQYF. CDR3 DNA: TGTGCCACAGCCGGGCCGAGGGAAAACATTCAGTACTTC.

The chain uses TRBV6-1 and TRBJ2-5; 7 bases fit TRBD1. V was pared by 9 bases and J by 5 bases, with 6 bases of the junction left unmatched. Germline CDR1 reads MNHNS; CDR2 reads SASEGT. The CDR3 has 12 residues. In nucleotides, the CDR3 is TGTGCCAGTTCGAGGGGGCCGGAGACCCAGTACTTC. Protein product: CASSRGPETQYF.